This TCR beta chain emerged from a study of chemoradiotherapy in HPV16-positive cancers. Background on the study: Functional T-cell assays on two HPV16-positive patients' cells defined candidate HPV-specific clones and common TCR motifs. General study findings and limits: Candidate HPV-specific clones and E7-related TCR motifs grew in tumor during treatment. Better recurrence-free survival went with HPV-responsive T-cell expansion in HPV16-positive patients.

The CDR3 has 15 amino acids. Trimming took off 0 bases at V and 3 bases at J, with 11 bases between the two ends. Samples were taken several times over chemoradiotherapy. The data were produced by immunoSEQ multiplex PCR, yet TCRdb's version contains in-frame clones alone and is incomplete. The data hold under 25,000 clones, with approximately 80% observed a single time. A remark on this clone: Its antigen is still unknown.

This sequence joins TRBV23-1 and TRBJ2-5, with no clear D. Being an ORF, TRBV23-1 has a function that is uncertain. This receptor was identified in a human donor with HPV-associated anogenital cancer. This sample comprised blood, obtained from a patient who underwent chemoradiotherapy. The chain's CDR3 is CASSQSSGIEETQYF. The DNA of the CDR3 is TGCGCCAGCAGTCAATCGTCGGGTATTGAAGAGACCCAGTACTTC.